The T cell receptor beta chain described here comes from a study of identical twins. Study outcomes and limitations: An excess of low generation probability was shown by twin-shared out-of-frame alpha sequences. Invariant T cells like MAIT and iNKT could partly confound the zero-insertion analyses.

Template switching (which added a universal primer site) was used, and cDNA carried unique molecular identifiers. TCRdb re-derived calls from the 5' RACE reads in MiXCR, one entry per CDR3 protein. The table includes 410,000 or so distinct CDR3 sequences, about 18% detected once. The ends were cut back, 2 bases at V and 10 bases at J, with 12 bases in the middle. The V gene's germline CDR1 is PRHDT and CDR2 FYEKMQ (reference sequence). The CDR3 length is 13 residues. Every sampled donor was Caucasian and healthy. A remark on this clonotype: As yet, its antigen is unknown.

The sequence was collected from a man between 50 and 59 years old in good health. The chain combines TRBV13 with TRBJ2-1, with D possibly matching TRBD2 (5 bases). The specimen was naive T cells sorted from blood. CDR3 loop: CASSLWLGSEQFF. CDR3 nucleotides: TGTGCCAGCAGCTTATGGCTAGGGAGCGAGCAGTTCTTC.